This T cell receptor (beta chain) stems from a study of T cell clonality in common variable immunodeficiency. Regarding the study as a whole: Shared TCRbeta clones were fewer between CVID subjects than controls.

Sequenced by immunoSEQ multiplex PCR; TCRdb stores in-frame clones only, minus some. The repertoire consists of over 45,000 clones, none detected only once. CDR1 SQVTM and CDR2 ANQGSEA come from the germline V gene. The CDR3 runs 13 residues. This clone was counted only a few times. Its antigen is unknown. The CDR3 is cut off 3 residues early in the read; its end comes from the germline J gene. This TCR came from a person between 18 and 75 years old in good health. The chain carries TRBV29-1 and TRBJ2-3; weak D call: TRBD2 (6 bases). Sample: peripheral blood mononuclear cells. CDR3 amino acids: CSVANWGDQPQYF. The sequenced part of the CDR3 DNA is TGCAGCGTCGCGAATTGGGGGGATCAGCCG.